Included here is one TCR beta chain sequence, with context. The target antigen is unknown. Vbeta (60) and Jbeta (13) primers were used in the PCR. Methods used by the authors: Per a later analysis, the number of unique TCR beta chains was roughly 80 million, of which some 9.9 million were shared. TCRdb keeps only in-frame clones here, not all; method: immunoSEQ multiplex PCR. From that table come the V and J calls and clone size; the DNA was used to work out D and trimming. Altogether 180,000 or so clones are present, approximately 81% being singletons, with the ten largest covering roughly 1.5%. The sample comes from a study of cytomegalovirus exposure and HLA in healthy donors. The V gene lost 3 bases and the J gene lost 3 bases, with 11 bases spanning the gap. In germline, CDR1 is MDHEN, CDR2 SYDVKM. CDR3 size: 15 residues. The study, taken as a whole, reports: Later analysis associated a missense DCLRE1C variant with TCR beta V- and J-gene trimming. The authors listed 150 to 200 TCR beta chains as cytomegalovirus-associated.

This sequence joins TRBV28 and TRBJ1-4; perhaps TRBD1 as D (5 bases). This receptor was identified in a male donor in good health and CMV-seronegative. Input material: PBMCs. In DNA, the CDR3 is TGTGCCAGCAGTTTGTCCGGGGGAGCTAATGAAAAACTGTTTTTT. It specifies CASSLSGGANEKLFF.